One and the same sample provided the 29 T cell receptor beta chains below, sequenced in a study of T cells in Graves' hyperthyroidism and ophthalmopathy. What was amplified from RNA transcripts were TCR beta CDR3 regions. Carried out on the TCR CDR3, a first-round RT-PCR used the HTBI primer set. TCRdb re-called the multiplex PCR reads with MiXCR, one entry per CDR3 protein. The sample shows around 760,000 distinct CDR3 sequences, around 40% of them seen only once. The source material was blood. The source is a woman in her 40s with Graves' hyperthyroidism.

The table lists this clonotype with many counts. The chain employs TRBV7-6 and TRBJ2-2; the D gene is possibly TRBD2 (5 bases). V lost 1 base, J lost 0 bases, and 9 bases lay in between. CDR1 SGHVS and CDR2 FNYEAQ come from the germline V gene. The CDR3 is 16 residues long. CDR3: CASSLVAHTNTGELFF. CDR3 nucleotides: TGTGCCAGCAGCTTAGTAGCGCATACGAACACCGGGGAGCTGTTTTTT.

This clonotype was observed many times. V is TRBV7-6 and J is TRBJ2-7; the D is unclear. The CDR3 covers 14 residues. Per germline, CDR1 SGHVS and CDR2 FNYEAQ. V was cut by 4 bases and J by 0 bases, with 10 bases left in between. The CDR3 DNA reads TGTGCCAGCAGCTCCAGCGCCAACTCCTACGAGCAGTACTTC. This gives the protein CASSSSANSYEQYF.

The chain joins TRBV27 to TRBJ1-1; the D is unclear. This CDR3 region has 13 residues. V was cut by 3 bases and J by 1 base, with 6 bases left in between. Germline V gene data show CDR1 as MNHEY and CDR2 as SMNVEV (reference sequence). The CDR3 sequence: CASSFPANTEAFF. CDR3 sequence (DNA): TGTGCCAGCAGTTTCCCAGCGAACACTGAAGCTTTCTTT.

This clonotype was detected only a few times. CDR3 bases: TGCGCCAGCAGCAGTGTCTGGCCGTCTTACGAGCAGTACTTC. Protein: CASSSVWPSYEQYF. This chain joins TRBV5-1 and TRBJ2-7; D is ambiguous. The CDR3 loop spans 14 amino acids. V gave up 4 bases and J gave up 4 bases, with 15 bases separating them. Germline lookup yields CDR1 SGHRS and CDR2 YFSETQ.

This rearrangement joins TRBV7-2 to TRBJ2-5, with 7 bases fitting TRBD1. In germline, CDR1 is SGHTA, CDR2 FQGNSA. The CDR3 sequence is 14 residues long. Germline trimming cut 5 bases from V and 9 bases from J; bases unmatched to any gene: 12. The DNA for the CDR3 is TGTGCCAGCAGCACCGGACAGGCGGGTCAGCCCCAGTACTTC. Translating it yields CASSTGQAGQPQYF.

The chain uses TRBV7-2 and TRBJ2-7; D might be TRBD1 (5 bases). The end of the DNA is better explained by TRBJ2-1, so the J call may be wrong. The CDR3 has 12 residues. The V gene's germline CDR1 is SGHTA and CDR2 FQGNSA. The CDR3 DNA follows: TGTGCCAGCAGCTCAGGGCGCAATGAGCAGTTCTTC. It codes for CASSSGRNEQFF.

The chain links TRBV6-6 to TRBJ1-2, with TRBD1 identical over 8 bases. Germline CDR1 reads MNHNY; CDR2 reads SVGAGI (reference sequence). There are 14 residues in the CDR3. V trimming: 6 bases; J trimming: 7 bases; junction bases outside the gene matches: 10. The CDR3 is CASSPNRGSFGYTF. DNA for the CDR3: TGTGCCAGCAGCCCTAACAGGGGGTCGTTTGGCTACACCTTC.

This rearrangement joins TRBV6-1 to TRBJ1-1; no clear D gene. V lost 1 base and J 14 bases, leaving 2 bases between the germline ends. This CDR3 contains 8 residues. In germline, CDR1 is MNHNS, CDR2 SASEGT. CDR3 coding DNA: TGTGCCAGCAGTGAAGAGTTCTTT. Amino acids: CASSEEFF.

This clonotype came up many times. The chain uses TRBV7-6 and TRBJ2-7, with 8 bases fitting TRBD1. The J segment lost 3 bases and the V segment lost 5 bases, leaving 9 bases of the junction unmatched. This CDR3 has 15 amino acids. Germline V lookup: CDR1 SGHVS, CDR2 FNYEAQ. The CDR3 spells CASSRTGTGSYEQYF. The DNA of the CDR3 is TGTGCCAGCAGCAGAACCGGGACAGGAAGCTACGAGCAGTACTTC. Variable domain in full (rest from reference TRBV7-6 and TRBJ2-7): GAGVSQSPRYKVTKRGQDVALRCDPISGHVSLYWYRQALGQGPEFLTYFNYEAQQDKSGLPNDRFSAERPEGSISTLTIQRTEQRDSAMYRCASSRTGTGSYEQYFGPGTRLTVT.

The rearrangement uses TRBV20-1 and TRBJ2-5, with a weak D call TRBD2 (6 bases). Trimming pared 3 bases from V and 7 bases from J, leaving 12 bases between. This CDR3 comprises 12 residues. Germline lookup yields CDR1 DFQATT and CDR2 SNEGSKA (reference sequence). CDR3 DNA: TGCAGTGCTAGCGGGAGATCGACGACCCAGTACTTC. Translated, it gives CSASGRSTTQYF.

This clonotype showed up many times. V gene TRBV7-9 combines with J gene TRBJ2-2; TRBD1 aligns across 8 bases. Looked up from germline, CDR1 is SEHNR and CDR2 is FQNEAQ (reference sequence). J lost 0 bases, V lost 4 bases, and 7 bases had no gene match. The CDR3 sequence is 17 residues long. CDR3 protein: CASSSVDRGPNTGELFF. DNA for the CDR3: TGTGCCAGCAGCTCAGTTGACAGGGGACCGAACACCGGGGAGCTGTTTTTT. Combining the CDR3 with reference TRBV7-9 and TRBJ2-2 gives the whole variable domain DTGVSQNPRHKITKRGQNVTFRCDPISEHNRLYWYRQTLGQGPEFLTYFQNEAQLEKSRLLSDRFSAERPKGSFSTLEIQRTEQGDSAMYLCASSSVDRGPNTGELFFGEGSRLTVL.

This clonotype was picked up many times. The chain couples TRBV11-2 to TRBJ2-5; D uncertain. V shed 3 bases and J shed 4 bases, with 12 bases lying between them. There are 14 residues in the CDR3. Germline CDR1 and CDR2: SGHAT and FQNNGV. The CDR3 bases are TGTGCCAGCAGCTTTGAAGGGATGAGAGAGACCCAGTACTTC. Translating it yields CASSFEGMRETQYF.

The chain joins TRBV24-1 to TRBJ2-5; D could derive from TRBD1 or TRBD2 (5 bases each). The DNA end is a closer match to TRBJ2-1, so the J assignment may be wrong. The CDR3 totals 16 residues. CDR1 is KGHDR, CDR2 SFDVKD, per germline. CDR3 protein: CATSDLRQSGSNEQFF. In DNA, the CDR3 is TGTGCCACCAGTGATTTACGACAGTCGGGGTCCAATGAGCAGTTCTTC.

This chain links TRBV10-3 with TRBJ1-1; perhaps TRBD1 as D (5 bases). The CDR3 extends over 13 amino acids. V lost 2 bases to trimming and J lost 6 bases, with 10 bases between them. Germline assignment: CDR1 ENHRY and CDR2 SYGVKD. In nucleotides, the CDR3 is TGTGCCATCAGTGAGGCCAGGGCGGCTGAAGCTTTCTTT. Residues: CAISEARAAEAFF.

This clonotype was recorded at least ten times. As DNA, the CDR3 is TGTGCCAGCAGTTTCGCACCGAATCAGCCCCAGCATTTT. It encodes CASSFAPNQPQHF. V usage is TRBV12-3 or TRBV12-4 and J usage is TRBJ1-5, with unresolved D. Trimming stripped 3 bases from V and 4 bases from J, with 7 bases between. The CDR3 consists of 13 residues.

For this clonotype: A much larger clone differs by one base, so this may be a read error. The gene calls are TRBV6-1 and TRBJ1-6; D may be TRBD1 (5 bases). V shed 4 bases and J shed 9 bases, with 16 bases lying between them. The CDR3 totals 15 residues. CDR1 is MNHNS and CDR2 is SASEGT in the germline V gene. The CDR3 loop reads CASSGSAGTASPLHF. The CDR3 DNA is TGTGCCAGCAGTGGGTCGGCGGGGACGGCTTCACCCCTCCACTTT.

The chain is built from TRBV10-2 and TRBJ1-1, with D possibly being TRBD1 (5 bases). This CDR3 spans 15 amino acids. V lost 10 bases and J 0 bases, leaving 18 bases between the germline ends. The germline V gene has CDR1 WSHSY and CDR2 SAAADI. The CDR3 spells CATRPGFLMNTEAFF. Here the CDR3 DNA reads TGCGCCACCAGACCAGGGTTCCTTATGAACACTGAAGCTTTCTTT.

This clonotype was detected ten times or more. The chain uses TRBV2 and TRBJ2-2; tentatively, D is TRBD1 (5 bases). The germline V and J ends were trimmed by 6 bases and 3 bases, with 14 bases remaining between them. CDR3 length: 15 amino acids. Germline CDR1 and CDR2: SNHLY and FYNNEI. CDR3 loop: CASRGAEWDTGELFF. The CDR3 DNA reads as TGTGCCAGCAGAGGGGCGGAATGGGACACCGGGGAGCTGTTTTTT.

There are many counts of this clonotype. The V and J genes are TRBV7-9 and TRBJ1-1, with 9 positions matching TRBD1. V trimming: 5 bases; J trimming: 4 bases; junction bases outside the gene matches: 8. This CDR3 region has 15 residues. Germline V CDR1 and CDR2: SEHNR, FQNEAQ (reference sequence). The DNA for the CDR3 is TGTGCCAGCAGCCAGAAGACAGGGGGGGCCACTGAAGCTTTCTTT. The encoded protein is CASSQKTGGATEAFF.

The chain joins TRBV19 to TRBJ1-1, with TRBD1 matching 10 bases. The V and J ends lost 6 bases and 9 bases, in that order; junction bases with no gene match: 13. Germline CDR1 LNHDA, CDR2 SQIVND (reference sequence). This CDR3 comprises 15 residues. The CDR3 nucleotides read TGTGCCAGTAGAAGTCCCGGGACAGGGGTAAGGCAAGCTTTCTTT. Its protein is CASRSPGTGVRQAFF. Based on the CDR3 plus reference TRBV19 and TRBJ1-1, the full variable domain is DGGITQSPKYLFRKEGQNVTLSCEQNLNHDAMYWYRQDPGQGLRLIYYSQIVNDFQKGDIAEGYSVSREKKESFPLTVTSAQKNPTAFYLCASRSPGTGVRQAFFGQGTRLTVV.

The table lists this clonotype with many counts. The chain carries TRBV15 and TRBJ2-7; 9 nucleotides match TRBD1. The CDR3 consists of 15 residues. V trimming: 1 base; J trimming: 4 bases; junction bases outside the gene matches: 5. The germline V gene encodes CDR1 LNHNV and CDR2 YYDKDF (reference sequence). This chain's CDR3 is CATSRADRGVYEQYF. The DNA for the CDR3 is TGTGCCACCAGCAGAGCGGACAGGGGAGTGTACGAGCAGTACTTC.

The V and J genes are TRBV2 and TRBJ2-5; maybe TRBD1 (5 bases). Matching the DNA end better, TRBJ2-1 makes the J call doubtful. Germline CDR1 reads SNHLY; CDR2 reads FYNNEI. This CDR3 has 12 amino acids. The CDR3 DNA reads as TGTGCCAGCAGTGAGGACACGGACAAGCAGTTCTTC. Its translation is CASSEDTDKQFF.

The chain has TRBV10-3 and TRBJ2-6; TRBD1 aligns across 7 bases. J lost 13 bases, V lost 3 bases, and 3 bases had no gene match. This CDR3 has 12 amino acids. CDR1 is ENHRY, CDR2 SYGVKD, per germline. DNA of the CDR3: TGTGCCATCAGTGAACAGGGACAGGTCCTGACTTTC. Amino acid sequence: CAISEQGQVLTF.

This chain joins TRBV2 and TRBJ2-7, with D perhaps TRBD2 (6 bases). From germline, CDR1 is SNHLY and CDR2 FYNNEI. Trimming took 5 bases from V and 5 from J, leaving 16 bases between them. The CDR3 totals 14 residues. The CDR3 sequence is CASSFPGSMDEQYF. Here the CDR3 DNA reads TGTGCCAGCAGTTTCCCCGGGAGTATGGACGAGCAGTACTTC. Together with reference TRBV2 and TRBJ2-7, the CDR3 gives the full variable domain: EPEVTQTPSHQVTQMGQEVILRCVPISNHLYFYWYRQILGQKVEFLVSFYNNEISEKSEIFDDQFSVERPDGSNFTLKIRSTKLEDSAMYFCASSFPGSMDEQYFGPGTRLTVT.

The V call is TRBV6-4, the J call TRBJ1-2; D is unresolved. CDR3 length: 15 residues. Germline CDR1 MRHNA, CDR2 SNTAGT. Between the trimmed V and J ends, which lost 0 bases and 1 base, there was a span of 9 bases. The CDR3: CASSDSPRDNYGYTF. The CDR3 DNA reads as TGTGCCAGCAGTGACTCTCCCAGAGATAACTATGGCTACACCTTC.

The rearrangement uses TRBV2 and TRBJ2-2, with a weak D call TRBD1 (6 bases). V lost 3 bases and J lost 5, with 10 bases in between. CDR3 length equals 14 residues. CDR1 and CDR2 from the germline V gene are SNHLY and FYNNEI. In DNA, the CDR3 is TGTGCCAGCAGTGAGAGAACAGGGACCGGGGAGCTGTTTTTT. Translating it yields CASSERTGTGELFF. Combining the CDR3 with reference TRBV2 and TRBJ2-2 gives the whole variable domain EPEVTQTPSHQVTQMGQEVILRCVPISNHLYFYWYRQILGQKVEFLVSFYNNEISEKSEIFDDQFSVERPDGSNFTLKIRSTKLEDSAMYFCASSERTGTGELFFGEGSRLTVL.

The CDR3 here is CSARVPTDSYEQYF. CDR3 bases: TGCAGTGCTAGAGTTCCCACAGACTCCTACGAGCAGTACTTC. V and J are TRBV20-1 and TRBJ2-7; D remains ambiguous. This CDR3 comprises 14 residues. Germline V CDR1 and CDR2: DFQATT, SNEGSKA (reference sequence). Between the trimmed V and J ends, which lost 1 base and 0 bases, there was a span of 10 bases.

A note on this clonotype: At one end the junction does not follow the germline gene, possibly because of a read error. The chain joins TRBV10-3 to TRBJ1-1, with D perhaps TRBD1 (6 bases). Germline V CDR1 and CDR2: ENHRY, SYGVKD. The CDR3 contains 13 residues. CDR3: CATQTTGQPEESF. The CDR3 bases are TGTGCCACCCAAACGACCGGACAGCCAGAAGAAAGCTTT.

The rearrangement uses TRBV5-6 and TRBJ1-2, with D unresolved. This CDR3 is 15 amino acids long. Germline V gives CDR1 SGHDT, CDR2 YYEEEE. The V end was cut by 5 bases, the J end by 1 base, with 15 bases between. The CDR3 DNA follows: TGTGCCAGCAGGGAAGGGTCTTACGTTAACTATGGCTACACCTTC. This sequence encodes CASREGSYVNYGYTF.